These 13 T cell receptor beta chains were sequenced from one sample in a study of OX40 agonist ivuxolimab in advanced cancers. TCRdb's copy holds only in-frame clones and misses some; the assay was immunoSEQ multiplex PCR. The table records about 38,000 clones, 82% of them present only once. The material was CD4+ or CD8+ T cells sorted from blood, obtained in a trial of the OX40 agonist ivuxolimab. The origin of the receptors is an adult with an advanced solid tumor such as melanoma, head and neck, liver or kidney cancer.

The CDR3 DNA reads as TGTGCCAGCAGACTGGGCCTCTACAATGAGCAGTTCTTC. Its protein is CASRLGLYNEQFF. J is TRBJ2-1 and V is TRBV5-4; D is unclear. The CDR3 is 13 residues long. CDR1 is SGHNT and CDR2 is YYREEE in the germline V gene (reference sequence). V was shortened by 5 bases and J by 3 bases, with 9 bases between the two germline ends.

The CDR3 bases are TGTGCCAGCAGCTTGGTTCTAAACAATGAGCAGTTCTTC. This gives the protein CASSLVLNNEQFF. The chain employs TRBV5-4 and TRBJ2-1; D not certain. The germline V gene has CDR1 SGHNT and CDR2 YYREEE (reference sequence). Trimming stripped 0 bases from V and 5 bases from J, with 6 bases between. The CDR3 loop spans 13 amino acids.

This clone has just one count. In nucleotides, the CDR3 is TGTGCCAGCACGACTAGCGGGTACGAGCAGTACTTC. As protein: CASTTSGYEQYF. The V gene is TRBV6-1, the J gene TRBJ2-7; TRBD2 matches at 10 bases. The length of the CDR3 is 12 residues. Germline V gene data show CDR1 as MNHNS and CDR2 as SASEGT. Trimming at V came to 7 bases and at J to 4 bases, leaving 1 base not matched to a gene.

The chain uses TRBV19 and TRBJ1-4; no clear D gene. Germline V gene sequence: CDR1 LNHDA, CDR2 SQIVND (reference sequence). The CDR3 covers 15 residues. The germline V and J ends were trimmed by 7 bases and 2 bases, with 14 bases remaining between them. The CDR3 nucleotides are TGTGCCAGTACTCCTCCTGGGGAGACTAATGAAAAACTGTTTTTT. Protein sequence: CASTPPGETNEKLFF.

V is TRBV11-2 and J is TRBJ1-2; TRBD1 might be the D (5 bases). CDR1 and CDR2 (germline): SGHAT, FQNNGV. CDR3 length: 15 residues. V lost 3 bases and J lost 3, with 14 bases in between. CDR3 coding DNA: TGTGCCAGCAGCTTTGTAGACAGCCCAGACTATGGCTACACCTTC. Its translation: CASSFVDSPDYGYTF. Together with reference TRBV11-2 and TRBJ1-2, the CDR3 gives the full variable domain: EAGVAQSPRYKIIEKRQSVAFWCNPISGHATLYWYQQILGQGPKLLIQFQNNGVVDDSQLPKDRFSAERLKGVDSTLKIQPAKLEDSAVYLCASSFVDSPDYGYTFGSGTRLTVV.

The V gene is TRBV18, the J gene TRBJ2-7; 7 bases are a match to TRBD1. Germline CDR1 and CDR2: KGHSH and LQKENI. This CDR3 has 14 amino acids. V lost 6 bases and J lost 0; bases outside the gene matches: 5. CDR3 residues: CASSPGQNSYEQYF. CDR3 nucleotides: TGTGCCAGCTCCCCGGGACAGAACTCCTACGAGCAGTACTTC. Variable domain in full (rest from reference TRBV18 and TRBJ2-7): NAGVMQNPRHLVRRRGQEARLRCSPMKGHSHVYWYRQLPEEGLKFMVYLQKENIIDESGMPKERFSAEFPKEGPSILRIQQVVRGDSAAYFCASSPGQNSYEQYFGPGTRLTVT.

This rearrangement joins TRBV11-2 to TRBJ2-2; D ambiguous. V lost 4 bases and J 1 base, leaving 10 bases between the germline ends. The CDR3 has 15 residues. The germline V gene encodes CDR1 SGHAT and CDR2 FQNNGV. In DNA, the CDR3 is TGTGCCAGCAGCTCAGTAGGGCAGAACACCGGGGAGCTGTTTTTT. Translated, it gives CASSSVGQNTGELFF.

In this sample, this clone turned up once. The CDR3 loop reads CASSQDRLGREANEQFF. The DNA for the CDR3 is TGCGCCAGCAGCCAAGATCGACTGGGTAGGGAGGCCAATGAGCAGTTCTTC. This chain links TRBV4-1 with TRBJ2-1; possible D gene TRBD2, 6 bases. Germline V gene data show CDR1 as MGHRA and CDR2 as YSYEKL. V was trimmed by 0 bases and J by 6 bases, leaving 18 bases between them. The CDR3 length is 17 residues.

This chain joins TRBV28 and TRBJ1-2; perhaps TRBD1 as D (6 bases). The germline V and J ends were trimmed by 2 bases and 0 bases, with 10 bases remaining between them. Germline V lookup: CDR1 MDHEN, CDR2 SYDVKM. The CDR3 length is 15 residues. In DNA form, the CDR3 reads TGTGCCAGCAGTTTAGGGGGGCGAGCTAACTATGGCTACACCTTC. Amino acids: CASSLGGRANYGYTF.

This clone was seen only once. This rearrangement joins TRBV7-8 to TRBJ1-5, with D maybe TRBD1 (5 bases). The V gene lost 5 bases and the J gene lost 7 bases, with 12 bases spanning the gap. The V gene's germline CDR1 is SGHVS and CDR2 FQNEAQ. The CDR3 covers 13 residues. Here the CDR3 DNA reads TGTGCCAGCAGCCCGGGGGTGCGACAGCCCCAGCATTTT. This encodes CASSPGVRQPQHF.

This clone was seen more than once but under ten times. The CDR3 reads CASSVDQGDGYTF. In DNA, the CDR3 is TGTGCCAGCAGCGTTGACCAGGGCGATGGCTACACCTTC. V is TRBV9 and J is TRBJ1-2; a possible D gene is TRBD1 (5 bases). The CDR3 is 13 residues long. Germline lookup yields CDR1 SGDLS and CDR2 YYNGEE. V was clipped by 2 bases and J by 6 bases, with 11 bases between them.

The chain recombines TRBV30 with TRBJ1-1; D unresolved. The CDR3 consists of 13 residues. V lost 2 bases to trimming and J lost 0 bases, with 7 bases between them. CDR1 is GTSNPN, CDR2 SVGIG, per germline (reference sequence). The CDR3 here is CAWSPGLNTEAFF. The CDR3 nucleotides are TGTGCCTGGAGTCCGGGTCTGAACACTGAAGCTTTCTTT.

The chain employs TRBV6-5 and TRBJ2-7; a weak D match, TRBD2 (6 bases). CDR1 and CDR2 from the germline V gene are MNHEY and SVGAGI. The CDR3 runs 15 residues. V lost 2 bases and J 2 bases, leaving 13 bases between the germline ends. Here the CDR3 reads CASSYGGLGAYEQYF. The DNA for the CDR3 is TGTGCCAGCAGTTACGGGGGGTTAGGCGCCTACGAGCAGTACTTC.